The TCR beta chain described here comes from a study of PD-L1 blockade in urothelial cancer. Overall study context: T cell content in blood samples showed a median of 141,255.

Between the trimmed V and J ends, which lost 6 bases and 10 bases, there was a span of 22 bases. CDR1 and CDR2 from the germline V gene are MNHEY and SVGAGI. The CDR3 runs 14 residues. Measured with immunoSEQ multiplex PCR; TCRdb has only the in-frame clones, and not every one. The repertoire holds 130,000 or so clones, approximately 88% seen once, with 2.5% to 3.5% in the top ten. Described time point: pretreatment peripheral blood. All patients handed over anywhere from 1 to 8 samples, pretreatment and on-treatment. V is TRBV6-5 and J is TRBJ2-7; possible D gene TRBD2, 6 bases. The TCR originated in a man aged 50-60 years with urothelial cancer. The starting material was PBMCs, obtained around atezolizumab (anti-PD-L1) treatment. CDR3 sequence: CASSWEELSSVQYF. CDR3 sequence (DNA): TGTGCCAGCAGCTGGGAGGAACTTAGCTCGGTACAGTACTTC.